This entry is about one TCR beta chain. The data were taken from a study of blood T cell repertoires in COVID-19. Study at large: Researchers got acute and convalescent COVID-19 samples from the United States, Italy and Spain.

Participant age was about 18 to 89 years, and participants resided in approximately 24 US areas. The germline V gene encodes CDR1 SGHVS and CDR2 FNYEAQ. The CDR3 extends over 14 amino acids. V lost 1 base and J 9 bases, leaving 13 bases between the germline ends. Generated by immunoSEQ multiplex PCR, the TCRdb table keeps only in-frame clones and is missing some. Among around 250,000 clones listed, over 80% were seen once. The sequenced material came from PBMCs or T cells enriched from blood (not recorded which). This clonotype originated in a woman in her 30s with acute COVID-19. The chain recombines TRBV7-6 with TRBJ1-5; D is unclear. The CDR3 nucleotides read TGTGCCAGCAGCTTAGATGTACTGAGCCGGCCCCAGCATTTT. Its protein product is CASSLDVLSRPQHF. The full variable domain, rest sourced from reference TRBV7-6 and TRBJ1-5, is GAGVSQSPRYKVTKRGQDVALRCDPISGHVSLYWYRQALGQGPEFLTYFNYEAQQDKSGLPNDRFSAERPEGSISTLTIQRTEQRDSAMYRCASSLDVLSRPQHFGDGTRLSIL.